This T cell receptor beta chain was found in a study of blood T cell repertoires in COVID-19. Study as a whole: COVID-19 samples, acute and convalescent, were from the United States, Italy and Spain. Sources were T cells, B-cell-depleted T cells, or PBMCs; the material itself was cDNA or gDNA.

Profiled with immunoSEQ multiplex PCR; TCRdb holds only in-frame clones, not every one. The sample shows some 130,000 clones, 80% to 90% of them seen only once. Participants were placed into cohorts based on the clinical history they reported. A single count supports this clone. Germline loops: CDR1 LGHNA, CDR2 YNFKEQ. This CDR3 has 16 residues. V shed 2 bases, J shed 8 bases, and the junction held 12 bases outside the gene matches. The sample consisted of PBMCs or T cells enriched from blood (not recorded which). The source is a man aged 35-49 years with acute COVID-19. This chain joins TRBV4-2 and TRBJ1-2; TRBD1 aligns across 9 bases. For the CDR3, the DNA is TGTGCCAGCAGCCAAAATCCGGGACAGGGTGACAGGGGCTACACCTTC. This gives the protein CASSQNPGQGDRGYTF.